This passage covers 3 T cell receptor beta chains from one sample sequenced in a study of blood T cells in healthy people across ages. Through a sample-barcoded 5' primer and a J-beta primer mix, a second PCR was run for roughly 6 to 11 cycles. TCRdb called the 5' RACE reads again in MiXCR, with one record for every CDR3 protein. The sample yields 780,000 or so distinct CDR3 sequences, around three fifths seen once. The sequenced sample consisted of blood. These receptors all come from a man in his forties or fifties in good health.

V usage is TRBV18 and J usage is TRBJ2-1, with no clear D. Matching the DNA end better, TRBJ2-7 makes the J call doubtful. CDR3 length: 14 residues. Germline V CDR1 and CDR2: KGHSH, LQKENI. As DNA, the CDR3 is TGTGCCAGCTCACCACGGGGAACCTACAATGAGCAGTACTTC. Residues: CASSPRGTYNEQYF.

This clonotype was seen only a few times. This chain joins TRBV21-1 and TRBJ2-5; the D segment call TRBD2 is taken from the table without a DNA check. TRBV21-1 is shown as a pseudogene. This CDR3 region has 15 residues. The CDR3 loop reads CASSKRLAGEETQYF. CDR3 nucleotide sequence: TGTGCCAGCAGCAAAAGACTAGCGGGAGAAGAGACCCAGTACTTC.

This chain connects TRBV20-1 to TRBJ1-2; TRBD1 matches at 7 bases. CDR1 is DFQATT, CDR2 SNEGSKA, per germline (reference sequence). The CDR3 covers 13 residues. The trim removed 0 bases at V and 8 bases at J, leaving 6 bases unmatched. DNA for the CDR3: TGCAGTGCTAGAGACCAAACAGGGGTGGGCTACACCTTC. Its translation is CSARDQTGVGYTF.